This TCR beta chain was sequenced for a study of T cells in localized non-small cell lung cancer. Study results and caveats: Heterogeneity remains possible, as sequencing covered one tumor region only.

Sequencing was performed with immunoSEQ multiplex PCR; in TCRdb, only in-frame clones are kept and a portion is missing. The top ten hold roughly 4.5% of the sample, which has some 64,000 clones, 80% to 90% seen once. The length of the CDR3 is 14 residues. Germline trimming cut 4 bases from V and 12 bases from J; bases unmatched to any gene: 5. Germline CDR1 reads SGHTA; CDR2 reads FQGNSA. In the case of this clone: What it binds is not known.

The chain has TRBV7-2 and TRBJ2-1, with 14 bases aligning to TRBD2. The sequence was collected from a man aged 35 to 70 with stage II lung adenocarcinoma. This material consisted of PBMCs, taken before any cancer treatment. This CDR3 is CASSWGLAGESQFF. The CDR3 DNA sequence: TGTGCCAGCAGCTGGGGACTAGCGGGAGAGTCGCAGTTCTTC.